This TCR beta chain was identified during a study of T cells in localized non-small cell lung cancer. Study outcomes and limitations: Heterogeneity remains possible because sequencing was limited to only one tumor region. Adjacent lung exhibited a median of approximately 50 among the 100 most abundant tumor clones. Density of T cells in blood, when higher, went with longer overall survival.

Clones were read by immunoSEQ multiplex PCR, and TCRdb kept only the in-frame ones, dropping some. The sample carries roughly 9,000 clones, under 90% recorded once. Concerning this clone itself: The antigen is not known.

The sequencing used peripheral blood, collected before any cancer treatment. This sequence was found in a female donor over 55 with stage II squamous cell lung carcinoma.

CDR3 bases: TGTGCCAGCAGTGCCAGGGGCACGAACCCAGATACGCAGTATTTT. Translation gives CASSARGTNPDTQYF. The chain has TRBV28 and TRBJ2-3; tentatively, D is TRBD1 (6 bases). CDR3 length: 15 residues. Germline V gene sequence: CDR1 MDHEN, CDR2 SYDVKM. V was shortened by 5 bases and J by 4 bases, with 16 bases between the two germline ends.